Reported below is one TCR beta chain. This specimen comes from a study of T cell changes during pregnancy in multiple sclerosis. The V gene's germline CDR1 is SGHKS and CDR2 YYEKEE (reference sequence). V lost 3 bases to trimming and J lost 7 bases, with 17 bases between them. CDR3 length equals 14 residues. TCRdb's copy holds only in-frame clones and misses some; the assay was immunoSEQ multiplex PCR. The sample includes 36,000 or so clones, about 88% of them seen just once. The V gene is TRBV5-5, the J gene TRBJ2-7; D uncertain. The sequence derives from a female donor with multiple sclerosis, enrolled in a pregnancy study. This specimen was CD4+ T cells from peripheral blood mononuclear cells, taken in the first trimester of pregnancy. CDR3 region: CASSSGFHPREQYF. The CDR3 coding sequence is TGTGCCAGCAGCTCCGGGTTCCATCCTCGGGAGCAGTACTTC.